These 27 T cell receptor beta chains were all obtained from the same sample, sequenced in a study of blood T cells in healthy people across ages. The authors ran a second PCR of about 7 to 11 cycles using a sample-barcoded 5' primer and a J-beta primer mix. TCRdb re-called the 5' RACE reads with MiXCR, one entry per CDR3 protein. Altogether about 1,800,000 distinct CDR3 sequences are present, approximately 30% being singletons, with the ten largest covering approximately 7.7%. Sequencing used blood. The receptors stem from a woman in her twenties or thirties in good health.

This clonotype showed up many times. The gene calls are TRBV25-1 and TRBJ2-1, with 11 bases aligning to TRBD1. CDR3 size: 15 residues. The germline gives CDR1 MGHDK, CDR2 SYGVNS. V was clipped by 8 bases and J by 7 bases; unmatched bases: 10. The DNA for the CDR3 is TGTGCCAGCGTAGACTCCGGGACAGGGGGGAATGAGCAGTTCTTC. Translating it yields CASVDSGTGGNEQFF.

The rearrangement joins TRBV20-1 to TRBJ2-1; D gene ambiguous. The ends were cut back, 0 bases at V and 2 bases at J, with 14 bases in the middle. This CDR3 has 16 residues. Germline CDR1 reads DFQATT; CDR2 reads SNEGSKA (reference sequence). The CDR3 sequence is CSARDPTSSPYNEQFF. The DNA of the CDR3 is TGCAGTGCTAGAGATCCGACAAGCAGCCCCTACAATGAGCAGTTCTTC.

The chain links TRBV12-5 to TRBJ1-4; possibly TRBD1 for D (5 bases). Trimming pared 1 base from V and 7 bases from J, leaving 16 bases between. This CDR3 contains 16 residues. CDR1 is LGHNT and CDR2 is FRNRAP in the germline V gene. This CDR3 reads CASGLASGGDLEKLFF. The CDR3 nucleotides are TGTGCTAGTGGTTTGGCGAGCGGGGGAGACCTTGAAAAACTGTTTTTT.

Concerning this clonotype itself: Possible read error: a much larger clone is one base away. The chain couples TRBV7-9 to TRBJ2-7; 7 positions agree with TRBD2. Germline loops: CDR1 SEHNR, CDR2 FQNEAQ (reference sequence). The V and J ends lost 7 bases and 9 bases, in that order; junction bases with no gene match: 21. This CDR3 comprises 16 residues. The CDR3 DNA is TGTGCCAGCATCCTAAGACGGGAGGAAGGCGAAGTCGGGCAGTACTTC. Translation: CASILRREEGEVGQYF.

In this sample, this clonotype turned up a few times. J is TRBJ2-5 and V is TRBV5-1; D is possibly TRBD2 (5 bases). Trimming took 3 bases from V and 5 from J, leaving 14 bases between them. The germline V gene has CDR1 SGHRS and CDR2 YFSETQ. CDR3 length: 14 amino acids. The CDR3 loop is CASSWVSEGETQYF. The CDR3 bases are TGCGCCAGCAGCTGGGTATCAGAGGGTGAGACCCAGTACTTC.

The chain recombines TRBV29-1 with TRBJ2-5; the match to TRBD1 covers 9 bases. Germline V gives CDR1 SQVTM, CDR2 ANQGSEA. CDR3 length equals 13 residues. Unmatched junction bases numbered 3, after V lost 6 bases and J lost 1 base. DNA of the CDR3: TGCAGCGTGGGGACAGGGCCCCAAGAGACCCAGTACTTC. It specifies CSVGTGPQETQYF.

This clonotype was picked up many times. The chain employs TRBV20-1 and TRBJ1-2; D unclear. Germline CDR1 and CDR2: DFQATT and SNEGSKA (reference sequence). Trimming pared 3 bases from V and 4 bases from J, leaving 12 bases between. The CDR3 consists of 13 residues. The CDR3 DNA is TGCAGTGCTAGTGACGGAAACCGCTATGGCTACACCTTC. Amino acids: CSASDGNRYGYTF.

Of note for this clonotype: A read error may explain this, as a much larger clone is one base away. This chain connects TRBV29-1 to TRBJ2-1; D might be TRBD1 or TRBD2, each matching 5 bases. The CDR3 covers 13 residues. Germline CDR1 reads SQVTM; CDR2 reads ANQGSEA. The CDR3 protein is CSVERGEAFEQLF. DNA for the CDR3: TGCAGCGTTGAGAGGGGAGAGGCTTTCGAGCAGCTCTTC.

This clonotype was observed many times. The V call is TRBV15, the J call TRBJ2-5; the D is unclear. The germline V gene has CDR1 LNHNV and CDR2 YYDKDF (reference sequence). The CDR3 contains 11 residues. V lost 1 base, J lost 6 bases, and 3 bases lay in between. CDR3 coding DNA: TGTGCCACCAGCAGAGGGCAGACCCAGTACTTC. This sequence encodes CATSRGQTQYF.

A note on this clonotype: It may be a read error: a sequence one base away is much more abundant. This chain joins TRBV3-1 and TRBJ2-5; TRBD2 aligns across 14 bases. CDR1 LGHDT and CDR2 YNNKEL come from the germline V gene (reference sequence). The length of the CDR3 is 16 residues. This CDR3 reads CAGRTGTSGGKETQYF. The CDR3 DNA reads TGTGCCGGCAGGACCGGGACTAGCGGGGGTAAAGAGACCCAGTACTTC.

This clonotype was seen more than once but under ten times. V is TRBV5-1 and J is TRBJ1-5; no clear D. This CDR3 is built from 13 residues. Germline assignment: CDR1 SGHRS and CDR2 YFSETQ. Trimming shortened V by 5 bases and J by 3 bases, and 9 bases separated the two germline ends. The CDR3 nucleotides read TGCGCCAGCAGGGGCGGCCTCAATCAGCCCCAGCATTTT. This codes for CASRGGLNQPQHF.

The chain links TRBV20-1 to TRBJ1-5, with 8 bases lining up with TRBD1. Losses at the gene ends were 5 bases for V and 5 bases for J; bases not matched to a gene: 5. CDR1 is DFQATT, CDR2 SNEGSKA, per germline (reference sequence). The CDR3 contains 13 residues. CDR3 loop: CSAYQGADQPQHF. CDR3 DNA: TGCAGTGCTTATCAGGGGGCCGATCAGCCCCAGCATTTT.

This chain joins TRBV7-9 and TRBJ2-7; D remains ambiguous. Trimming cost V 2 bases and J 2 bases, with 16 bases left between them. The V gene's germline CDR1 is SEHNR and CDR2 FQNEAQ (reference sequence). The CDR3 extends over 16 amino acids. The DNA of the CDR3 is TGTGCCAGCAGCTTATTGTGGAACACTAACACCTACGAGCAGTACTTC. Residues: CASSLLWNTNTYEQYF. The entire variable domain, with the rest obtained from reference TRBV7-9 and TRBJ2-7, is as follows: DTGVSQNPRHKITKRGQNVTFRCDPISEHNRLYWYRQTLGQGPEFLTYFQNEAQLEKSRLLSDRFSAERPKGSFSTLEIQRTEQGDSAMYLCASSLLWNTNTYEQYFGPGTRLTVT.

A few counts support this clonotype. The chain employs TRBV6-5 and TRBJ1-1; TRBD1 matches at 10 bases. This CDR3 is 14 amino acids long. The junction had 4 bases not matched to a gene; V was cut back by 6 bases and J by 3 bases. Germline loops: CDR1 MNHEY, CDR2 SVGAGI. The CDR3 DNA is TGTGCCAGCAGGAACGACAGGGGGCACACTGAAGCTTTCTTT. It is translated as CASRNDRGHTEAFF.

This clonotype was counted at least ten times. One junction end disagrees with the germline gene, perhaps due to a read error. This chain links TRBV24-1 with TRBJ2-1, with a weak D call TRBD1 (5 bases). Per germline, CDR1 KGHDR and CDR2 SFDVKD. The CDR3 contains 12 residues. This chain's CDR3 is CATGDSYNEQFF. The CDR3 nucleotides read TGTGCCACCGGTGACAGTTACAATGAGCAGTTCTTC.

Note on this clonotype: A read error may be the cause here, since a much bigger clone is one base away. The conserved closing phenylalanine or tryptophan is absent in this CDR3, likely reflecting a read error. This chain connects TRBV10-3 to TRBJ2-1; maybe TRBD1 (6 bases). The length of the CDR3 is 13 residues. The germline V and J ends were trimmed by 2 bases and 5 bases, with 7 bases remaining between them. Germline V CDR1 and CDR2: ENHRY, SYGVKD. The CDR3 protein is CAISENRDNEQFC. DNA for the CDR3: TGTGCCATCAGTGAGAACAGGGACAATGAGCAGTTCTGC.

A few counts support this clonotype. The rearrangement links TRBV4-2 to TRBJ2-3, with TRBD2 matching over 7 bases. The CDR3 spans 16 residues. Per the germline V gene, CDR1 is LGHNA and CDR2 is YNFKEQ. Losses at the gene ends were 0 bases for V and 3 bases for J; bases not matched to a gene: 6. CDR3 sequence reads: CASSQEVRRGTDTQYF. CDR3 bases: TGTGCCAGCAGCCAAGAGGTCCGGCGGGGGACAGATACGCAGTATTTT.

The chain carries TRBV20-1 and TRBJ2-3, with TRBD1 matching 8 bases. This CDR3 comprises 14 residues. Per germline, CDR1 DFQATT and CDR2 SNEGSKA (reference sequence). The ends lost 4 bases at V and 1 base at J; junction bases unmatched: 4. CDR3 in amino acids: CSANGQGRTDTQYF. CDR3 DNA: TGCAGTGCTAATGGACAGGGCCGCACAGATACGCAGTATTTT.

There are many counts of this clonotype. It may be a read error: a sequence one base away is much more abundant. The DNA of the CDR3 is TGTGCCAGCAGCGTAGAAAGGGGGAGGAAGCCCCAGCATTTT. Translation gives CASSVERGRKPQHF. The chain combines TRBV7-2 with TRBJ1-5; maybe TRBD1 (6 bases). The germline V gene has CDR1 SGHTA and CDR2 FQGNSA. Between the trimmed V and J ends, which lost 5 bases and 8 bases, there was a span of 16 bases. This CDR3 contains 14 residues.

At least ten counts were recorded for this clonotype. This may be a read error: a much more frequent sequence differs by one nucleotide. The chain joins TRBV15 to TRBJ2-5, with D unresolved. The V gene's germline CDR1 is LNHNV and CDR2 YYDKDF (reference sequence). This CDR3 contains 12 residues. Trimming cost V 3 bases and J 5 bases, with 7 bases left between them. The CDR3 region has the DNA TGTGCCACCAGCAGGCCCCGGGAGACCCAGTACTTC. Translated: CATSRPRETQYF.

This chain connects TRBV20-1 to TRBJ1-1, with D uncertain. CDR1 is DFQATT and CDR2 is SNEGSKA in the germline V gene (reference sequence). The CDR3 is made up of 13 amino acids. V was trimmed by 5 bases and J by 4 bases, leaving 14 bases between them. The chain's CDR3 is CSAPSDTVTEAFF. The CDR3 DNA reads as TGCAGTGCTCCCAGTGACACGGTCACTGAAGCTTTCTTT.

V usage is TRBV11-2 and J usage is TRBJ2-2; the D is unclear. V shed 6 bases and J shed 2 bases, with 10 bases lying between them. The length of the CDR3 is 14 residues. Germline V CDR1 and CDR2: SGHAT, FQNNGV. The CDR3 spells CASSVWGNTGELFF. The CDR3 coding sequence is TGTGCCAGCAGTGTCTGGGGAAACACCGGGGAGCTGTTTTTT.

This clonotype was observed a handful of times. The chain has TRBV29-1 and TRBJ1-1, with D tentatively TRBD1 (6 bases). V dropped 3 bases and J dropped 4 bases, with 6 bases sitting between them. CDR3 length: 11 amino acids. Germline CDR1 is SQVTM and CDR2 is ANQGSEA. CDR3 DNA: TGCAGCGTTGAGACAGGCACTGAAGCTTTCTTT. This translates into CSVETGTEAFF.

The V and J genes are TRBV12-3 or TRBV12-4 and TRBJ2-5, with TRBD2 as a possible D gene (5 bases). The CDR3 spans 15 residues. V was clipped by 6 bases and J by 7 bases, with 21 bases between them. The CDR3 loop is CASRPLGLPAGTQYF. In nucleotides, the CDR3 is TGTGCCAGCAGGCCTCTTGGACTCCCCGCAGGGACCCAGTACTTC.

This clonotype turned up a few times. The chain carries TRBV28 and TRBJ2-1; the D gene is possibly TRBD1 (7 bases). Germline values: CDR1 MDHEN, CDR2 SYDVKM. The V end was cut by 7 bases, the J end by 4 bases, with 14 bases between. The CDR3 consists of 14 residues. CDR3 sequence reads: CASIPGGLYNEQFF. Here the CDR3 DNA reads TGTGCCAGCATCCCAGGGGGGTTGTACAATGAGCAGTTCTTC.

Turning to this clonotype: A junction end diverges from the germline sequence, so it may reflect a read error. The chain has TRBV6-5 and TRBJ2-6; D tentatively reads TRBD1 or TRBD2 (5 bases each). Germline V gene lookup returns CDR1 MNHEY and CDR2 SVGAGI. CDR3 length: 15 amino acids. The CDR3 here is CASSKQDSGANALTF. The CDR3 DNA follows: TGTGCCAGCAGTAAACAGGACTCTGGGGCCAACGCCCTGACTTTC.

Worth noting for this clonotype: This may be a read error: a much more frequent sequence differs by one nucleotide. This chain connects TRBV7-2 to TRBJ2-4, with TRBD2 as a possible D gene (6 bases). Trimming took 0 bases from V and 1 from J, leaving 10 bases between them. Germline V gene sequence: CDR1 SGHTA, CDR2 FQGNSA. The CDR3 spans 16 residues. This chain's CDR3 is CASSLAGLPAKNIQYF. The CDR3 bases are TGTGCCAGCAGCTTAGCGGGACTGCCGGCCAAAAACATTCAGTACTTC.